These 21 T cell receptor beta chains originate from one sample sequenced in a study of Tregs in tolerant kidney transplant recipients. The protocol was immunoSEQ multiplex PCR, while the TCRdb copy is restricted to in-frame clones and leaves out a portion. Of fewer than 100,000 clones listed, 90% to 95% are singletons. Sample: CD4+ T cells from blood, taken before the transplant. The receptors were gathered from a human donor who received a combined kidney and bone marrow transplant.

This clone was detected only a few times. This CDR3 reads CASSPRRDEKLFF. CDR3 nucleotide sequence: TGTGCCAGCAGTCCCCGGAGGGATGAAAAACTGTTTTTT. This chain links TRBV2 with TRBJ1-4; D is undetermined. The germline V and J ends were trimmed by 5 bases and 6 bases, with 10 bases remaining between them. There are 13 residues in the CDR3. Per germline, CDR1 SNHLY and CDR2 FYNNEI.

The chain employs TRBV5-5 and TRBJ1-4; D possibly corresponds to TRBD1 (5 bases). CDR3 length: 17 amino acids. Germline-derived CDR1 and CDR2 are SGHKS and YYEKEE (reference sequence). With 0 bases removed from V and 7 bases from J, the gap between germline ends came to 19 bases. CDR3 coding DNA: TGTGCCAGCAGCTTGGAAGGGACTTACCTGAGAAGTGAAAAACTGTTTTTT. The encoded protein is CASSLEGTYLRSEKLFF.

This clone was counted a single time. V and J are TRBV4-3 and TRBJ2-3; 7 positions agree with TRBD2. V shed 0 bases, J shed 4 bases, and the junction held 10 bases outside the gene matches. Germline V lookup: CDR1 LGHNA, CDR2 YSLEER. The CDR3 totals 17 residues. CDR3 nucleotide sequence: TGCGCCAGCAGCCAAGATGATGCTAGCGGCGAGGCAGATACGCAGTATTTT. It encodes CASSQDDASGEADTQYF.

In DNA, the CDR3 is TGTGCCAGTACCCCGACTAGCGGCACAGATACGCAGTATTTT. The encoded protein is CASTPTSGTDTQYF. J is TRBJ2-3 and V is TRBV19; 8 bases agree with TRBD2. With V trimmed by 7 bases and J by 1 base, 4 bases remained unmatched. The germline CDR1 and CDR2 sequences are LNHDA and SQIVND (reference sequence). CDR3 length: 14 residues.

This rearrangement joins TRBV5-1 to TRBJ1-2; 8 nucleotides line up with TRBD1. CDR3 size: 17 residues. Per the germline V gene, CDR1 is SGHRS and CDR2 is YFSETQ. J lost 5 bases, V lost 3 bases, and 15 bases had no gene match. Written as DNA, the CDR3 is TGCGCCAGCAGCTCCCGCGATTTACGACAGGGGCGTTATGGCTACACCTTC. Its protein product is CASSSRDLRQGRYGYTF.

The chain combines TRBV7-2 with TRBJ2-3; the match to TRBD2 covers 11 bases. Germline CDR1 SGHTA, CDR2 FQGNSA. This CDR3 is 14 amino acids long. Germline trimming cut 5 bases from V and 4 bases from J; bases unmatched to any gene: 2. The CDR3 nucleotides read TGTGCCAGCAGCCCGGGACTAGCGGCAGATACGCAGTATTTT. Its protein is CASSPGLAADTQYF.

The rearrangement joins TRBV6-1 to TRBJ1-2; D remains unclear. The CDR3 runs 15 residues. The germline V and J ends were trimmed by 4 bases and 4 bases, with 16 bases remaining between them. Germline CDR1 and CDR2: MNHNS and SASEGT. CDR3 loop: CASSGQQQAIYGYTF. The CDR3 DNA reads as TGTGCCAGCAGTGGCCAGCAGCAGGCTATCTATGGCTACACCTTC.

This CDR3 reads CASSQEGQGAGGYTF. The DNA of the CDR3 is TGCGCCAGCAGCCAAGAGGGACAGGGGGCAGGGGGCTACACCTTC. The chain couples TRBV4-1 to TRBJ1-2; 12 bases fit TRBD1. The V and J ends lost 0 bases and 8 bases, in that order; junction bases with no gene match: 4. Germline lookup yields CDR1 MGHRA and CDR2 YSYEKL. The CDR3 length is 15 residues.

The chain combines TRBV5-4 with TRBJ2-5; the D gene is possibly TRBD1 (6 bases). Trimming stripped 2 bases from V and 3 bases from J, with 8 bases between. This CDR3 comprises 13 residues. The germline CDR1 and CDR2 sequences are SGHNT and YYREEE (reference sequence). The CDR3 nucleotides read TGTGCCAGCAGCTTTGGACAGAAAGAGACCCAGTACTTC. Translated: CASSFGQKETQYF.

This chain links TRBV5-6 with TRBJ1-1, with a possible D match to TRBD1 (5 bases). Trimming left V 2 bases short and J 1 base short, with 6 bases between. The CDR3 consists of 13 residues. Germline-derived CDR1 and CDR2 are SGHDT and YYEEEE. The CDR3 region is CASSLDRNTEAFF. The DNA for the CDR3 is TGTGCCAGCAGCTTAGACAGGAACACTGAAGCTTTCTTT.

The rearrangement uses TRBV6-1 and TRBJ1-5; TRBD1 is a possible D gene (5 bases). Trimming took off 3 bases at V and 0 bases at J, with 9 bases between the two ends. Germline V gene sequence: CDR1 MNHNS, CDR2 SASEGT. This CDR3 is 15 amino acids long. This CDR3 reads CASSDLRGSNQPQHF. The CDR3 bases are TGTGCCAGCAGTGACCTAAGGGGTAGCAATCAGCCCCAGCATTTT.

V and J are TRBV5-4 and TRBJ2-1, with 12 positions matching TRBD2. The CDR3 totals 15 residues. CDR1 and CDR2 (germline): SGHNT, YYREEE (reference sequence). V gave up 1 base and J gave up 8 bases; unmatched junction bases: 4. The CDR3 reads CASSLSSGGAYEQFF. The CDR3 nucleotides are TGTGCCAGCAGCTTGTCTAGCGGGGGGGCGTATGAGCAGTTCTTC.

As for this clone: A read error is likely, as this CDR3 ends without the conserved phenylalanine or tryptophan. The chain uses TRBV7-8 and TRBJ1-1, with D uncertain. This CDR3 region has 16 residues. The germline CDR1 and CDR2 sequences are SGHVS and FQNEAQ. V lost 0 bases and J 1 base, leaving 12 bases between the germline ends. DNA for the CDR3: TGTGCCAGCAGCTTAGCGGAAAGCAGGCCGAACACTGAAGCTTTCCTT. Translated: CASSLAESRPNTEAFL.

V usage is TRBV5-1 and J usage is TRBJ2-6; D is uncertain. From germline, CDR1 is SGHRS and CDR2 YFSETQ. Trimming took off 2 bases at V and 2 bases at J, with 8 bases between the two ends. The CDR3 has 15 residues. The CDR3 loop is CASSFAEAGANVLTF. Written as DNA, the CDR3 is TGCGCCAGCAGCTTCGCAGAAGCTGGGGCCAACGTCCTGACTTTC.

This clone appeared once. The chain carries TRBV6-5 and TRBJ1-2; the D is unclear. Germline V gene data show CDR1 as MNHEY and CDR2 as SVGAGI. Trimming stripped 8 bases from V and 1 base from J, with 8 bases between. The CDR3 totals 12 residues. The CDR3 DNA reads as TGTGCCAGCTTGGCGGTTAACTATGGCTACACCTTC. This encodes CASLAVNYGYTF.

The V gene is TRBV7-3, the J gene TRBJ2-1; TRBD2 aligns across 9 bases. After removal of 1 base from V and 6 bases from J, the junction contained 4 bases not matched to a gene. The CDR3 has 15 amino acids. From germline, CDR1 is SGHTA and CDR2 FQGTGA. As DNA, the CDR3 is TGTGCCAGCAGCTTAATTAGCGGGAGCGGCAATGAGCAGTTCTTC. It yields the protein CASSLISGSGNEQFF. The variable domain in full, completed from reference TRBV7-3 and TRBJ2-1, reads GAGVSQTPSNKVTEKGKYVELRCDPISGHTALYWYRQSLGQGPEFLIYFQGTGAADDSGLPNDRFFAVRPEGSVSTLKIQRTERGDSAVYLCASSLISGSGNEQFFGPGTRLTVL.

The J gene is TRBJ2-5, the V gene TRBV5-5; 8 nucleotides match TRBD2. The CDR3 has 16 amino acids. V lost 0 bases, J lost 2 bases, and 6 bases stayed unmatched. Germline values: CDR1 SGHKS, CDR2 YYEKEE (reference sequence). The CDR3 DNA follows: TGTGCCAGCAGCTTGGAGCTAGCGGGCGTTCAAGAGACCCAGTACTTC. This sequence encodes CASSLELAGVQETQYF.

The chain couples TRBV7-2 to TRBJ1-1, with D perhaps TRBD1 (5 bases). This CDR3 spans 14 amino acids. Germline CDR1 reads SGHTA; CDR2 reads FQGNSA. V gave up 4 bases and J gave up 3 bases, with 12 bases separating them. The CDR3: CASSSYRGYTEAFF. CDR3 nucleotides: TGTGCCAGCAGCTCATACCGGGGGTACACTGAAGCTTTCTTT.

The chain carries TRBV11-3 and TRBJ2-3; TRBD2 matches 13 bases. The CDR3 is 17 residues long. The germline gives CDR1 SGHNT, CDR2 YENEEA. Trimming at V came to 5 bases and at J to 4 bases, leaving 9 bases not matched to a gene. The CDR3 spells CASSHGLAGVLSDTQYF. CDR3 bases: TGTGCCAGCAGCCATGGACTAGCGGGAGTTCTGTCAGATACGCAGTATTTT.

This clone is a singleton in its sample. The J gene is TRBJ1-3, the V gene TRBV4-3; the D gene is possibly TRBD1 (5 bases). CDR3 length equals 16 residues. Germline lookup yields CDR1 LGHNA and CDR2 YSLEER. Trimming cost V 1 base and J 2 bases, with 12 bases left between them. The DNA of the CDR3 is TGCGCCAGCAGCCAAGGGGGGGTTGTCGCTGGAAACACCATATATTTT. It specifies CASSQGGVVAGNTIYF.

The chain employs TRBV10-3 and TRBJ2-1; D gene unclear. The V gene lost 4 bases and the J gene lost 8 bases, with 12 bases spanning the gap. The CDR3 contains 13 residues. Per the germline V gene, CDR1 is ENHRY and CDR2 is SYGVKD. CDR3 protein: CAISARIPYEQFF. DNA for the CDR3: TGTGCCATCAGTGCGAGAATCCCCTATGAGCAGTTCTTC.